This T cell receptor (beta chain) was sequenced for a study of blood T cell repertoires in COVID-19. The overall study: Samples came from the United States, Italy and Spain, spanning acute and convalescent COVID-19. From T cells, B-cell-depleted T cells, or PBMCs came the material, which was cDNA or gDNA.

Repertoires were generated with immunoSEQ multiplex PCR, while TCRdb's copy carries only in-frame clones and drops some. The sample consists of 110,000 or so clones, about 85% of them appearing once. Seattle cases were enrolled at active infection and followed longitudinally. Germline V gives CDR1 SGHTA, CDR2 FQGNSA. The length of the CDR3 is 16 residues. V lost 2 bases, J lost 7 bases, and 8 bases stayed unmatched. Material for sequencing was peripheral blood. V usage is TRBV7-2 and J usage is TRBJ2-1; TRBD2 aligns across 10 bases. The receptor's source is a woman aged 60 to 75 with COVID-19, enrolled during active disease. The CDR3 is CASSLTGAGGQNEQFF. In DNA, the CDR3 is TGTGCCAGCAGCTTAACCGGAGCGGGGGGGCAAAATGAGCAGTTCTTC.